This record looks at one T cell receptor beta chain sequence and its context. This clone was found once. No antigen is known for it. No much larger clone is present one base from it, and per-base qualities are unavailable. This specimen belongs to a study of T cells in localized non-small cell lung cancer (dated by TCRdb to the early 2020s). Regarding the study in general: The study analyzed T cell repertoires of a few hundred early-stage NSCLC patients, comparing tumors and uninvolved tumor-adjacent lungs. The cohort comprised some 240 treatment-naïve NSCLC patients with resected, localized lung tumors. The mean age of the NSCLC patients was around 65 years, with 130 or so men and 85 to 110 women.

At diagnosis, peripheral blood, uninvolved tumor-adjacent lung and tumor were collected and were preserved as a mix of fresh-frozen and FFPE material. For TCR repertoire profiling, blood samples were analyzed as peripheral blood mononuclear cells. TCR beta CDR3 regions were sequenced from DNA using the immunoSEQ Assay. As for how the authors treated the data: To compute T cell density, TCR beta template counts were normalized to usable DNA, which was estimated by amplifying housekeeping genes. Richness was estimated using the preseqR package, with extrapolation to 400,000 templates for PBMC samples and to 120,000 templates for tissue samples. Clonality was defined by subtracting Pielou's evenness from one. Tissue-enriched TCRs were identified by differential abundance testing using productive amino-acid clonotypes, minimum total count 5 and alpha 0.1. The Jaccard Index and the Morisita Overlap Index were used to measure how much the repertoires overlapped between compartments. TCR beta CDR3s were clustered by GLIPH together with public tetramer-defined viral CDR3s, and at least three viral sequences plus V-gene enrichment were required for viral motifs. TCRdb took this table from immuneACCESS and kept in-frame rearrangements with V and J called. Such tables lack part of the clones; where checked against another copy, unresolved V genes explain under half of the gap, and the rest is unexplained. Clone size and the V and J calls come from that table; the DNA yielded D and trimming. This sample has around 25,000 clones in its table, and approximately 84% of those were observed once. 5.8% of the sample comes from the top ten.

Study-wide findings and limitations: Because of the exploratory design, TCR variables were selected using unadjusted p-values without false-discovery rate correction. Longer overall survival was associated with higher blood T cell density, whereas shorter survival was associated with higher adjacent-lung clonality. Because multi-region tumor sequencing was not done, intratumor heterogeneity could not be ruled out. The highest T cell clonality was observed in uninvolved tumor-adjacent lung, where clonality exceeded that of tumor, suggesting that antigenic responses were more focused in uninvolved tumor-adjacent lung. A median of approximately 55 of the top 100 tumor clones were detected in paired uninvolved adjacent lung, and some 30 of these tumor clones were also found among the top 100 clones of the paired uninvolved adjacent lung.

This TCR derives from a male donor at least 60 years old with stage II squamous cell lung carcinoma. This specimen was peripheral blood, taken before any cancer treatment.

The CDR3 sequence is CASSLDTINNEQFF. The DNA sequence is given as TGTGCCAGCAGCTTAGATACCATAAATAATGAGCAGTTCTTC. The V and J segments used are TRBV11-2 and TRBJ2-1, with the identity of the D gene unclear. Trimming at the junction amounts to 0 bases on V and 7 bases on J, and the germline ends lie 10 bases apart. The CDR3, from cysteine to phenylalanine, totals 14 residues. Only the CDR3 portion is preserved as DNA: 42 bases, with reading frame beginning at the first base. The germline V gene provides CDR1 SGHAT and CDR2 FQNNGV.